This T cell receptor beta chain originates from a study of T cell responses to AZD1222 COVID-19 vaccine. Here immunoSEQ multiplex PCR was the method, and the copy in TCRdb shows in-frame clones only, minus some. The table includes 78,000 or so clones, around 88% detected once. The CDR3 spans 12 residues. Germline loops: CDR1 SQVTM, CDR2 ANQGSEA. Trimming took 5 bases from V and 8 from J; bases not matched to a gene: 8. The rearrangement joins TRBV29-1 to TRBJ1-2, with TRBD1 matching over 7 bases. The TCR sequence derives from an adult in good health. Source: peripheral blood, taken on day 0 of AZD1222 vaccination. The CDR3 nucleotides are TGCAGCGTTAGGGGGCAGAGGGGAGGCTACACCTTC. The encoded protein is CSVRGQRGGYTF.